This T cell receptor (beta chain) came from a study of read filtering for tumor transcriptome and immune sequencing. From around 0.4 ug of RNA, a library with molecular barcoded alpha/delta and beta/gamma adaptors was made. TCRdb called the reads again in MiXCR, with one record for every CDR3 protein. Of approximately 50,000 distinct CDR3 sequences listed, 20% to 25% were seen once; the top ten hold roughly 17%. V was trimmed by 2 bases and J by 6 bases, leaving 11 bases between them. The CDR3 spans 13 residues. The source is a donor aged 40 or older with multiple myeloma. The V call is TRBV12-3 or TRBV12-4, the J call TRBJ2-7; D might be TRBD2 (5 bases). The sequencing sample was made of a population of CD138-negative cells sorted from bone marrow. The CDR3 sequence: CASSLRGPSEQYF. The CDR3, as DNA: TGTGCCAGCAGTTTACGAGGGCCCTCCGAGCAGTACTTC.